The clone carrying this T cell receptor beta chain has a handful of counts. This CDR3 comprises 15 residues. From germline, CDR1 is SGHNT and CDR2 YENEEA. V lost 4 bases, J lost 7 bases, and 19 bases lay in between. From the RT-PCR reads, TCRdb called clonotypes with MiXCR, one entry per CDR3 protein. Of some 35,000 distinct CDR3 sequences listed, 60% are singletons. This entry comes from a study of yellow fever vaccine responses in identical twins. Sequences were derived from T cells from blood (PBMCs), unsorted or a sorted subset (not recorded which), sampled before or after yellow fever vaccination (not recorded which). The sequence derives from a woman under 30 who received the yellow fever vaccine. V and J are TRBV11-3 and TRBJ1-1; no clear D. The CDR3: CASSSPQIGNLEAFF. For the CDR3, the DNA is TGTGCCAGCAGCTCACCTCAGATAGGCAACCTTGAAGCTTTCTTT.